The present entry profiles one TCR beta chain with its context. After removal of 0 bases from V and 8 bases from J, the junction contained 7 bases not matched to a gene. Germline V gene data show CDR1 as LGHNA and CDR2 as YSLEER. This CDR3 has 17 residues. Per the authors' pipeline: Reference gene primer amplification yielded estimated nucleated cell counts. Repertoires were generated with immunoSEQ multiplex PCR, while TCRdb's copy carries only in-frame clones and drops some. V and J calls and clone size are those listed in that table; D and trimming were worked out from the DNA. Here the sample spans about 140,000 clones, around 87% being singletons. This record comes from a study of blood T cell repertoires in COVID-19. Overall study context: Researchers got acute and convalescent COVID-19 samples from the United States, Italy and Spain. PBMCs, B-cell-depleted T cells, or T cells were the source of the cDNA or gDNA that made up the material.

The source is a man between 50 and 59 years old with active COVID-19. Sequencing used peripheral blood. The gene calls are TRBV4-3 and TRBJ2-4, with 13 bases fitting TRBD2. The CDR3 reads CASSQDRTSGGRDIQYF. In DNA, the CDR3 is TGCGCCAGCAGCCAAGATCGGACTAGCGGGGGCAGGGACATTCAGTACTTC.